A selection of T cell receptor beta chains follows, all from one sample in a study of human versus mouse CDR3 diversity and MHC coevolution. Produced via immunoSEQ multiplex PCR; TCRdb's table is partial and in-frame only. Of tens of thousands of clones detected, 85% to 95% appear once; the ten largest clones hold under 20%. Sample: naive CD4+ T cells from blood. These receptors were taken from a person aged 60 to 70 in good health. Both conserved end residues are trimmed from each CDR3. D genes are given only for firm matches.

V	D	J	CDR3
TRBV5-1	TRBD1	TRBJ2-7	ASSNRTGTHEQY
TRBV11-3	TRBD1	TRBJ2-1	ASSLRDRSYNEQF
TRBV29-1	TRBD1	TRBJ2-7	SVLPGGTYEQY
TRBV25-1	-	TRBJ1-1	ASSGPGSVNTEAF
TRBV6-5	TRBD1	TRBJ2-7	ASSFRQGNYEQY
TRBV13	-	TRBJ2-5	ASSSRGGALETQY
TRBV5-6	TRBD1	TRBJ2-3	ASSLAKETGAPSTDTQY
TRBV7-3	-	TRBJ2-1	ASSLTRAPRSYNEQF
TRBV5-1	-	TRBJ1-1	ASSLVAGVGTEAF
TRBV11-3	-	TRBJ1-5	ASSLVPGQPQH
TRBV9	TRBD2	TRBJ2-3	ASSPWGAGAEDTQY
TRBV9	-	TRBJ2-1	ASSVAWRATDNNEQF
TRBV27	-	TRBJ2-7	ASSLKGQGSYEQY